What follows is one T cell receptor beta chain and its context. The antigen is not known. The data belong to a study of shared clonotypes between healthy human individuals. On the study more broadly: Per-donor plates numbered three CD4 naive, three CD4 memory, two CD8 naive and one CD8 memory. The study's findings and limits: Generation of non-shared clonotypes was less probable than generation of clonotypes shared by all four donors.

CD4+ cells underwent separation, giving CD45RA+ naive and CD45RA-negative memory subsets. The germline gives CDR1 SGHRS, CDR2 YFSETQ. The CDR3 totals 15 residues. The ends were cut back, 0 bases at V and 2 bases at J, with 12 bases in the middle. Only in-frame clones appear in the TCRdb table, and some are missing; sequencing was by immunoSEQ multiplex PCR. The sample carries some 500,000 clones, about 96% recorded once. The sequencing input was naive CD4+ T cells sorted from blood. Subset of the sample: CD45RA+ positively selected. The receptor's source is a woman aged 30 to 39 in good health. The rearrangement links TRBV5-1 to TRBJ2-7; no firm D call. CDR3: CASSLVLGRTYEQYF. DNA for the CDR3: TGCGCCAGCAGCTTGGTCCTAGGTCGTACCTACGAGCAGTACTTC.